This TCR beta chain was sequenced during a study of cytotoxic CD8 clonotypes in ibrutinib-treated CLL. Study-level results: Relative to age-matched healthy donors, clonality at baseline was higher, and it tracked circulating CD8+ T-cell counts. Having risen at ibrutinib response, clonality had fallen back toward baseline by progression. Public clonotypes were uncommon and contracted or stayed stable on treatment.

Of note for this clone: Its antigen is not known.

The CDR3 contains 18 residues. Germline loops: CDR1 KGHSH, CDR2 LQKENI. Trimming shortened V by 2 bases and J by 9 bases, and 23 bases separated the two germline ends. The authors obtained roughly 2 micrograms of genomic DNA from cryopreserved PBMCs for TCR beta libraries. The assay was immunoSEQ multiplex PCR, and TCRdb's table has in-frame clones only and misses some. Of about 160,000 clones in the sample, approximately 80% were seen once. The chain links TRBV18 to TRBJ1-6, with TRBD1 as a possible D gene (5 bases). Sequenced here: PBMCs, sampled after 24 months of ibrutinib treatment. This clonotype was sampled from a human donor with chronic lymphocytic leukemia. The DNA of the CDR3 is TGTGCCAGCTCACCATTCGGGACTGGCGCTCCTCCCCCTTCACCCCTCCACTTT. Amino acid sequence: CASSPFGTGAPPPSPLHF.